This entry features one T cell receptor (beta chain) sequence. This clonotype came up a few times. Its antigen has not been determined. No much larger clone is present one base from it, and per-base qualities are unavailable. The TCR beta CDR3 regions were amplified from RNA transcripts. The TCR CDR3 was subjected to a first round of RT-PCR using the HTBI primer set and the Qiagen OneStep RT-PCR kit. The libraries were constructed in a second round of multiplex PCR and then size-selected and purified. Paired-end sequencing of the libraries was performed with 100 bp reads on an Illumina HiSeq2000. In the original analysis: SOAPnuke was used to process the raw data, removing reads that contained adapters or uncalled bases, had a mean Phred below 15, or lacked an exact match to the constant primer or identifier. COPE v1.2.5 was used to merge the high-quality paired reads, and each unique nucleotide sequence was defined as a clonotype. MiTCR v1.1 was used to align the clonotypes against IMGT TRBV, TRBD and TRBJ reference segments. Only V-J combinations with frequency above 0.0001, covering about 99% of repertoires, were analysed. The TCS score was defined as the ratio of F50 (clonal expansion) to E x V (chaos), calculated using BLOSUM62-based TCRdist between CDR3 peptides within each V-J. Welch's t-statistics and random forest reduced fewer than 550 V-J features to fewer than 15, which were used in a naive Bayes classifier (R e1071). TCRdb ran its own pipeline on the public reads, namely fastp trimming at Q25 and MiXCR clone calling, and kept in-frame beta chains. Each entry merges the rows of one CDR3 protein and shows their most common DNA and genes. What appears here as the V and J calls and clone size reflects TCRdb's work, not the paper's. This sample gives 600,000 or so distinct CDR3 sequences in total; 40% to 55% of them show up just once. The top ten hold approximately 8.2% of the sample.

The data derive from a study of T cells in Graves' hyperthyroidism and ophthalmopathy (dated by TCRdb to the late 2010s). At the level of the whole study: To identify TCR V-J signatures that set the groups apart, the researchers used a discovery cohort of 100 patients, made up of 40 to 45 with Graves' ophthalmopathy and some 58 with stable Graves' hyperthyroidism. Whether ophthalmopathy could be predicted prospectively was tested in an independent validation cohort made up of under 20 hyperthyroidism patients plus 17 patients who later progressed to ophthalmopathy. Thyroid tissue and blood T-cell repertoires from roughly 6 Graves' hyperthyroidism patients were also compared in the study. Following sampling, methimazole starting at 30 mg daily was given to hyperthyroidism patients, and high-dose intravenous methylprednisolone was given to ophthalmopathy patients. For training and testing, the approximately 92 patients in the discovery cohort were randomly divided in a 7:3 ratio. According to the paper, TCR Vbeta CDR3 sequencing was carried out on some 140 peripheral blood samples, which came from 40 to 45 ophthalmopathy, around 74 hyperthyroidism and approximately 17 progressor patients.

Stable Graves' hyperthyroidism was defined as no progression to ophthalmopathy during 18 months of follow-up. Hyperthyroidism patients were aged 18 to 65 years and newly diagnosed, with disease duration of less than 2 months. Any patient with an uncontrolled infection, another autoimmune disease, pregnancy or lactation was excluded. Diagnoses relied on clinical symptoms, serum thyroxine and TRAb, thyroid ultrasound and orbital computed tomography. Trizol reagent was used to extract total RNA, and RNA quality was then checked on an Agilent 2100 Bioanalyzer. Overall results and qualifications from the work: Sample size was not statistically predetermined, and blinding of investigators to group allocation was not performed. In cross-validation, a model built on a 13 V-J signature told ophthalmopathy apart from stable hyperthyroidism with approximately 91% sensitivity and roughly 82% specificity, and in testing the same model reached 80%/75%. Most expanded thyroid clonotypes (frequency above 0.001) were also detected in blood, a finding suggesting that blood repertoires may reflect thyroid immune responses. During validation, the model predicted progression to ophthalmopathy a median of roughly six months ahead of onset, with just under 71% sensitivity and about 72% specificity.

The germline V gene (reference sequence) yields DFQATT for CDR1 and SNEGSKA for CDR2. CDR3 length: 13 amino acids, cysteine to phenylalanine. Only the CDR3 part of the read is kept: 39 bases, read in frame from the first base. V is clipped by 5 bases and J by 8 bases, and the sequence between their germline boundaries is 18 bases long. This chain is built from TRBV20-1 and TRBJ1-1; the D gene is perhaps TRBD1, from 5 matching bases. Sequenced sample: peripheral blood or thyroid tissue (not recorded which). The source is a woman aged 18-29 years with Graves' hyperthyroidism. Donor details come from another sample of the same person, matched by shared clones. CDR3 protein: CSAERDPMGEAFF. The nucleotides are TGCAGTGCTGAAAGGGACCCGATGGGCGAAGCTTTCTTT.